The 27 T cell receptor beta chains presented below share a single source sample, sequenced in a study of blood T cell repertoires in COVID-19. Data came from immunoSEQ multiplex PCR; TCRdb stores just in-frame clones and leaves some out. The table lists fewer than 40,000 clones, approximately 80% of them singletons. What was sequenced was peripheral blood. The receptor source for this set is an elderly man with acute or convalescent COVID-19.

The chain couples TRBV5-4 to TRBJ2-3; 7 nucleotides match TRBD2. Germline CDR1 and CDR2: SGHNT and YYREEE (reference sequence). The CDR3 has 15 residues. Trimming cost V 4 bases and J 1 base; bases outside gene matches: 6. CDR3 residues: CASSPERDRTDTQYF. The CDR3 DNA sequence: TGTGCCAGCAGCCCCGAGCGGGATCGCACAGATACGCAGTATTTT.

This chain uses TRBV6-5 with TRBJ1-6; no reliable D call. The CDR3 length is 13 residues. Trimming cost V 2 bases and J 8 bases, with 7 bases left between them. The germline gives CDR1 MNHEY, CDR2 SVGAGI. The chain's CDR3 is CASSYPGYSPLHF. CDR3 DNA sequence: TGTGCCAGCAGTTACCCGGGGTATTCACCCCTCCACTTT.

The CDR3 DNA is TGTGCCAGCAGTCGTGAAGGGGGCCCCAACAATGAGCAGTTCTTC. Amino acid sequence: CASSREGGPNNEQFF. The chain is built from TRBV2 and TRBJ2-1; 7 bases are a match to TRBD1. The CDR3 is made up of 15 amino acids. Germline V gene data show CDR1 as SNHLY and CDR2 as FYNNEI. V shed 5 bases, J shed 5 bases, and the junction held 9 bases outside the gene matches.

The chain is built from TRBV15 and TRBJ1-2; TRBD1 agrees at 7 bases. The CDR3 runs to 16 residues. The germline CDR1 and CDR2 sequences are LNHNV and YYDKDF (reference sequence). V lost 3 bases and J lost 6; bases outside the gene matches: 13. This CDR3 is CATSSARVTGFHGYTF. CDR3 bases: TGTGCCACCAGCAGTGCCCGTGTGACAGGGTTTCATGGCTACACCTTC.

This chain joins TRBV7-2 and TRBJ2-1; TRBD1 agrees at 7 bases. Trimming took 5 bases from V and 8 from J; bases not matched to a gene: 6. The CDR3 extends over 13 amino acids. Germline V gene lookup returns CDR1 SGHTA and CDR2 FQGNSA. Here the CDR3 reads CASSMRQGDEQFF. Written as DNA, the CDR3 is TGTGCCAGCAGCATGAGACAGGGCGATGAGCAGTTCTTC.

The chain carries TRBV4-1 and TRBJ2-1, with TRBD2 matching over 11 bases. The V gene end was trimmed by 0 bases and the J gene end by 8 bases; junction bases not matched to a gene: 3. The CDR3 spans 15 residues. Germline V gene data show CDR1 as MGHRA and CDR2 as YSYEKL. CDR3 loop: CASSQERTSGHEQFF. The CDR3 DNA is TGCGCCAGCAGCCAAGAAAGGACTAGCGGGCATGAGCAGTTCTTC.

The chain couples TRBV3-1 (or the pseudogene TRBV3-2) to TRBJ2-3, with D possibly matching TRBD1 (5 bases). Germline V gives CDR1 LGHDT, CDR2 YNNKEL (reference sequence). This CDR3 spans 13 amino acids. V was clipped by 0 bases and J by 8 bases, with 9 bases between them. The DNA of the CDR3 is TGTGCCAGCAGCCAAGACCCTAGGGGTACGCAGTATTTT. Residues: CASSQDPRGTQYF.

The chain uses TRBV7-8 and TRBJ1-2, with TRBD1 identical over 7 bases. CDR1 and CDR2 from the germline V gene are SGHVS and FQNEAQ. The ends lost 3 bases at V and 12 bases at J; junction bases unmatched: 10. The CDR3 is 13 amino acids. CDR3 coding DNA: TGTGCCAGCAGCTTCAGACAGGGCCTGGCTCACACCTTC. Encoded protein: CASSFRQGLAHTF.

The chain uses TRBV19 and TRBJ2-2, with 9 bases fitting TRBD2. The length of the CDR3 is 16 residues. The ends lost 3 bases at V and 7 bases at J; junction bases unmatched: 9. The germline CDR1 and CDR2 sequences are LNHDA and SQIVND (reference sequence). The CDR3, as DNA: TGTGCCAGTAGTATTCGTCCCAGCGGGGGGAACGGGGAGCTGTTTTTT. It is translated as CASSIRPSGGNGELFF.

The chain recombines TRBV6-5 with TRBJ2-2; D gene ambiguous. Trimming shortened V by 7 bases and J by 4 bases, and 10 bases separated the two germline ends. This CDR3 contains 13 residues. The V gene's germline CDR1 is MNHEY and CDR2 SVGAGI. DNA of the CDR3: TGTGCCAGCAACAAGGAGTTCACCGGGGAGCTGTTTTTT. Translated, it gives CASNKEFTGELFF.

The V and J genes are TRBV30 and TRBJ1-1; D call uncertain. Trimming left V 3 bases short and J 5 bases short, with 13 bases between. Germline V lookup: CDR1 GTSNPN, CDR2 SVGIG (reference sequence). This CDR3 has 13 residues. The CDR3 spells CAWSPRAGTEAFF. CDR3 in DNA: TGTGCCTGGAGCCCCCGGGCGGGGACTGAAGCTTTCTTT.

This clone has a handful of counts. The chain uses TRBV2 and TRBJ1-5; no reliable D call. The CDR3 loop spans 13 amino acids. Per germline, CDR1 SNHLY and CDR2 FYNNEI. V dropped 8 bases and J dropped 3 bases, with 11 bases sitting between them. The CDR3 DNA is TGTGCCAGCCGGCAGGCCCACAATCAGCCCCAGCATTTT. This sequence encodes CASRQAHNQPQHF. Drawing the rest from reference TRBV2 and TRBJ1-5, the complete variable domain is EPEVTQTPSHQVTQMGQEVILRCVPISNHLYFYWYRQILGQKVEFLVSFYNNEISEKSEIFDDQFSVERPDGSNFTLKIRSTKLEDSAMYFCASRQAHNQPQHFGDGTRLSIL.

This clone was counted only a few times. The chain has TRBV3-1 (or the pseudogene TRBV3-2) and TRBJ2-5; a possible D gene is TRBD1 (5 bases). V was shortened by 2 bases and J by 4 bases, with 8 bases between the two germline ends. Germline assignment: CDR1 LGHDT and CDR2 YNNKEL (reference sequence). The CDR3 runs to 13 residues. The CDR3 DNA follows: TGTGCCAGCAGCCAACTCACAGGAGAGACCCAGTACTTC. It specifies CASSQLTGETQYF.

J is TRBJ2-7 and V is TRBV6-5; TRBD1 aligns across 7 bases. Germline CDR1 MNHEY, CDR2 SVGAGI. V lost 0 bases to trimming and J lost 0 bases; unmatched junction nucleotides: 5. CDR3 size: 16 residues. CDR3 residues: CASSYSLGQHSYEQYF. The CDR3 region has the DNA TGTGCCAGCAGTTACTCTTTGGGACAGCACTCCTACGAGCAGTACTTC.

This chain uses TRBV4-1 with TRBJ1-5, with 8 bases fitting TRBD1. The CDR3 loop spans 16 amino acids. Per the germline V gene, CDR1 is MGHRA and CDR2 is YSYEKL. J gave up 7 bases and V 0 bases, and 8 bases lay outside the gene matches. CDR3: CASSQDRTGFNQPQHF. The CDR3 DNA follows: TGCGCCAGCAGCCAAGACAGGACAGGGTTCAACCAGCCCCAGCATTTT.

This chain connects TRBV19 to TRBJ2-3; D remains unclear. The ends were cut back, 5 bases at V and 2 bases at J, with 8 bases in the middle. There are 13 residues in the CDR3. Germline V CDR1 and CDR2: LNHDA, SQIVND (reference sequence). The CDR3 is CASSQTHTDTQYF. The DNA of the CDR3 is TGTGCCAGTAGTCAAACACACACAGATACGCAGTATTTT.

This chain links TRBV19 with TRBJ1-2; 8 bases line up with TRBD1. This CDR3 is built from 15 residues. Germline V gene data show CDR1 as LNHDA and CDR2 as SQIVND (reference sequence). Trimming at V came to 10 bases and at J to 0 bases, leaving 10 bases not matched to a gene. CDR3 nucleotides: TGTGCCACCCAACTTGGGACAGGATCTAACTATGGCTACACCTTC. Its translation: CATQLGTGSNYGYTF.

This clone has a single count. Written as DNA, the CDR3 is TGTGCCGGTGGGGACGGACAGGGAGGGTCCGGGGAGCTGTTTTTT. Protein product: CAGGDGQGGSGELFF. The rearrangement links TRBV2 to TRBJ2-2; possibly TRBD1 for D (8 bases). The V gene's germline CDR1 is SNHLY and CDR2 FYNNEI. This CDR3 has 15 residues. V was pared by 11 bases and J by 6 bases, with 22 bases between.

The chain carries TRBV28 and TRBJ1-5, with a possible D match to TRBD1 (5 bases). The CDR3 has 18 amino acids. Germline V gene data show CDR1 as MDHEN and CDR2 as SYDVKM. V shed 3 bases and J shed 5 bases, with 23 bases lying between them. CDR3 sequence (DNA): TGTGCCAGCAGTTTGGGAGGGAGGCGCCGGTGGGGGGATCAGCCCCAGCATTTT. This codes for CASSLGGRRRWGDQPQHF.

The V gene is TRBV7-8, the J gene TRBJ1-5, with D maybe TRBD1 (5 bases). The CDR3 extends over 12 amino acids. The V end was cut by 3 bases, the J end by 7 bases, with 7 bases between. Germline values: CDR1 SGHVS, CDR2 FQNEAQ. In DNA form, the CDR3 reads TGTGCCAGCAGCTTTGGGGCCCAGCCCCAGCATTTT. Its protein product is CASSFGAQPQHF.

This clone appeared a single time. V usage is TRBV7-3 and J usage is TRBJ2-3, with D tentatively TRBD2 (5 bases). This CDR3 region has 20 residues. Germline V gives CDR1 SGHTA, CDR2 FQGTGA. The V end was cut by 5 bases, the J end by 1 base, with 28 bases between. DNA for the CDR3: TGTGCCAGCAGCCACGAGGCGGTAGCGACACGTCTGAACGGCACAGATACGCAGTATTTT. Residues: CASSHEAVATRLNGTDTQYF.

The chain couples TRBV6-6 to TRBJ2-5; 12 nucleotides agree with TRBD2. The ends lost 0 bases at V and 6 bases at J; junction bases unmatched: 5. CDR3 length equals 16 residues. Germline lookup yields CDR1 MNHNY and CDR2 SVGAGI (reference sequence). CDR3 region: CASSYSALAGGQTQYF. The CDR3 DNA sequence: TGTGCCAGCAGTTACTCTGCCCTAGCGGGGGGGCAGACCCAGTACTTC.

This chain links TRBV7-8 with TRBJ1-5, with 9 bases that match TRBD1. Germline trimming cut 3 bases from V and 3 bases from J; bases unmatched to any gene: 6. The CDR3 runs to 16 residues. CDR1 and CDR2 (germline): SGHVS, FQNEAQ. CDR3 loop: CASSFDRGGFNQPQHF. DNA for the CDR3: TGTGCCAGCAGCTTCGACAGGGGGGGGTTCAATCAGCCCCAGCATTTT.

The rearrangement joins TRBV3-1 (or the pseudogene TRBV3-2) to TRBJ2-4; D remains ambiguous. The CDR3 consists of 16 residues. Trimming took off 0 bases at V and 0 bases at J, with 9 bases between the two ends. Germline CDR1 reads LGHDT; CDR2 reads YNNKEL (reference sequence). CDR3 bases: TGTGCCAGCAGCCAAGAGAGTCTCCTAGCCAAAAACATTCAGTACTTC. It specifies CASSQESLLAKNIQYF.

The chain links TRBV29-1 to TRBJ1-4; D remains unclear. Germline assignment: CDR1 SQVTM and CDR2 ANQGSEA. The CDR3 loop spans 16 amino acids. V lost 0 bases to trimming and J lost 0 bases, with 11 bases between them. The CDR3 bases are TGCAGCGTTGAAGATGTAGGAGCCCCAACTAATGAAAAACTGTTTTTT. Translation gives CSVEDVGAPTNEKLFF. Full variable domain (outside the CDR3, taken from reference TRBV29-1 and TRBJ1-4): SAVISQKPSRDICQRGTSLTIQCQVDSQVTMMFWYRQQPGQSLTLIATANQGSEATYESGFVIDKFPISRPNLTFSTLTVSNMSPEDSSIYLCSVEDVGAPTNEKLFFGSGTQLSVL.

The chain joins TRBV6-6 to TRBJ1-2; TRBD1 agrees at 9 bases. This CDR3 is built from 15 residues. From germline, CDR1 is MNHNY and CDR2 SVGAGI (reference sequence). After removal of 2 bases from V and 2 bases from J, the junction contained 3 bases not matched to a gene. The CDR3 spells CASSYTGTGNYGYTF. Here the CDR3 DNA reads TGTGCCAGCAGTTACACCGGGACAGGGAACTATGGCTACACCTTC.

This clone was detected once. The rearrangement uses TRBV4-1 and TRBJ2-7; TRBD2 matches 9 bases. CDR1 is MGHRA and CDR2 is YSYEKL in the germline V gene. The CDR3 totals 14 residues. V lost 4 bases and J lost 4; bases outside the gene matches: 5. The CDR3 DNA follows: TGCGCCAGCAGCCCGGGACTAGCTAGTTACGAGCAGTACTTC. This codes for CASSPGLASYEQYF.